One and the same sample provided the 25 T cell receptor beta chains below, sequenced in a study of T-cell memory formation after mild COVID-19. TCRdb reprocessed the 5' RACE reads with MiXCR, giving one entry per CDR3 protein. The repertoire holds hundreds of thousands of distinct CDR3 sequences, roughly 17% seen once, with around 8.1% in the top ten. The sequencing sample was made of PBMCs or a T cell subset sorted from them (not recorded which). Receptor source: an adult woman who had mild COVID-19 (a few samples of this study predate the infection). Cell type and time point are not known.

The chain joins TRBV5-1 to TRBJ2-1, with 9 bases aligning to TRBD2. This CDR3 spans 16 amino acids. Per germline, CDR1 SGHRS and CDR2 YFSETQ. V dropped 4 bases and J dropped 7; count of bases not matched to a gene: 12. The CDR3 coding sequence is TGCGCCAGCAGCCCGTCACTAGCGGGCAGTATGAATGAGCAGTTCTTC. Its protein is CASSPSLAGSMNEQFF.

This clonotype was recorded a few times. V gene TRBV27 combines with J gene TRBJ1-2, with TRBD1 identical over 9 bases. Germline V CDR1 and CDR2: MNHEY, SMNVEV (reference sequence). The CDR3 totals 15 residues. V trimming: 5 bases; J trimming: 4 bases; junction bases outside the gene matches: 8. CDR3 region: CASSLYRGRGYGYTF. The DNA of the CDR3 is TGTGCCAGCAGTCTCTACAGGGGGCGCGGCTATGGCTACACCTTC.

This clonotype has just a few counts. The chain couples TRBV18 to TRBJ1-2; 7 bases agree with TRBD1. CDR1 is KGHSH, CDR2 LQKENI, per germline. The CDR3 contains 13 residues. This chain's CDR3 is CATGEDRTYGYTF. As DNA, the CDR3 is TGTGCTACCGGCGAGGACAGGACCTATGGCTACACCTTC. Full variable domain (outside the CDR3, taken from reference TRBV18 and TRBJ1-2): NAGVMQNPRHLVRRRGQEARLRCSPMKGHSHVYWYRQLPEEGLKFMVYLQKENIIDESGMPKERFSAEFPKEGPSILRIQQVVRGDSAAYFCATGEDRTYGYTFGSGTRLTVV.

This chain uses TRBV9 with TRBJ2-1; D not resolved. The germline V gene encodes CDR1 SGDLS and CDR2 YYNGEE. Between the trimmed V and J ends, which lost 4 bases and 6 bases, there was a span of 17 bases. This CDR3 spans 15 amino acids. CDR3 sequence (DNA): TGTGCCAGCAGCCCCCTTGGTAGAGCGAGCAATGAGCAGTTCTTC. It specifies CASSPLGRASNEQFF. The whole variable domain, filled in from reference TRBV9 and TRBJ2-1, reads DSGVTQTPKHLITATGQRVTLRCSPRSGDLSVYWYQQSLDQGLQFLIQYYNGEERAKGNILERFSAQQFPDLHSELNLSSLELGDSALYFCASSPLGRASNEQFFGPGTRLTVL.

In this sample, this clonotype turned up a few times. The genes are TRBV5-1 and TRBJ2-5, with 7 bases identical to TRBD2. V shed 4 bases, J shed 1 base, and the junction held 7 bases outside the gene matches. Germline V gene lookup returns CDR1 SGHRS and CDR2 YFSETQ. The length of the CDR3 is 15 residues. CDR3 protein: CASSPGGGTQETQYF. The CDR3 nucleotides are TGCGCCAGCAGCCCAGGCGGGGGTACCCAAGAGACCCAGTACTTC.

This clonotype was recorded at least ten times. V is TRBV12-3 or TRBV12-4 and J is TRBJ1-1; no reliable D call. Trimming pared 6 bases from V and 11 bases from J, leaving 13 bases between. The CDR3 consists of 11 residues. The CDR3 DNA is TGTGCCAGCAGCACCTATGGGGAGGCTTTCTTT. It specifies CASSTYGEAFF.

CDR3 residues: CSVALSLYGKLFF. For the CDR3, the DNA is TGCAGCGTGGCCCTTAGTCTCTATGGAAAACTGTTTTTT. J is TRBJ1-4 and V is TRBV29-1; no clear D. Germline lookup yields CDR1 SQVTM and CDR2 ANQGSEA. The V end lost 6 bases, the J end lost 10 bases, and 18 bases lay between the germline ends. This CDR3 has 13 residues. The full variable domain, rest sourced from reference TRBV29-1 and TRBJ1-4, is SAVISQKPSRDICQRGTSLTIQCQVDSQVTMMFWYRQQPGQSLTLIATANQGSEATYESGFVIDKFPISRPNLTFSTLTVSNMSPEDSSIYLCSVALSLYGKLFFGSGTQLSVL.

This clonotype was observed a few times. The V and J genes are TRBV7-8 and TRBJ2-3; possible D gene TRBD2, 6 bases. The V gene's germline CDR1 is SGHVS and CDR2 FQNEAQ. The CDR3 runs to 15 residues. V was shortened by 2 bases and J by 5 bases, with 14 bases between the two germline ends. The CDR3 bases are TGTGCCAGCAGCTTAAGGACTACCTCGGGAGATACGCAGTATTTT. Protein: CASSLRTTSGDTQYF.

V and J are TRBV6-5 and TRBJ1-1, with unresolved D. V shed 7 bases and J shed 0 bases, with 15 bases lying between them. This CDR3 region has 15 residues. Looked up from germline, CDR1 is MNHEY and CDR2 is SVGAGI. This CDR3 reads CASKSAGLMNTEAFF. CDR3 DNA sequence: TGTGCCAGCAAATCGGCAGGACTCATGAACACTGAAGCTTTCTTT.

This clonotype was detected a few times. The chain joins TRBV7-2 to TRBJ1-5, with TRBD1 matching over 7 bases. The V gene end was trimmed by 1 base and the J gene end by 5 bases; junction bases not matched to a gene: 2. From germline, CDR1 is SGHTA and CDR2 FQGNSA. CDR3 length equals 14 residues. CDR3 bases: TGTGCCAGCAGCTTAGGGACAGGCCATCAGCCCCAGCATTTT. Translation: CASSLGTGHQPQHF.

The chain's CDR3 is CASSPGLAGGSTDTQYF. The CDR3 bases are TGTGCCAGTAGTCCCGGACTAGCGGGAGGATCGACAGATACGCAGTATTTT. This chain uses TRBV19 with TRBJ2-3; the match to TRBD2 covers 14 bases. The germline gives CDR1 LNHDA, CDR2 SQIVND (reference sequence). This CDR3 has 17 amino acids. V lost 5 bases, J lost 3 bases, and 7 bases stayed unmatched. Drawing the rest from reference TRBV19 and TRBJ2-3, the complete variable domain is DGGITQSPKYLFRKEGQNVTLSCEQNLNHDAMYWYRQDPGQGLRLIYYSQIVNDFQKGDIAEGYSVSREKKESFPLTVTSAQKNPTAFYLCASSPGLAGGSTDTQYFGPGTRLTVL.

The chain has TRBV29-1 and TRBJ2-5; TRBD2 might be the D (5 bases). CDR3 size: 15 residues. CDR1 is SQVTM, CDR2 ANQGSEA, per germline. The V end was cut by 4 bases, the J end by 2 bases, with 17 bases between. CDR3 DNA sequence: TGCAGCGTTGCCACTAGAGAGAACATACAAGAGACCCAGTACTTC. Translated, it gives CSVATRENIQETQYF.

This clonotype was seen only a few times. The V and J genes are TRBV9 and TRBJ1-2; D gene uncertain. The CDR3 length is 12 residues. Trimming removed 1 base from V and 4 bases from J, with 5 bases in between. Per the germline V gene, CDR1 is SGDLS and CDR2 is YYNGEE. This CDR3 is CASSVNVYGYTF. The CDR3, as DNA: TGTGCCAGCAGCGTAAATGTCTATGGCTACACCTTC.

V usage is TRBV5-6 and J usage is TRBJ1-2; D may be TRBD1 (6 bases). Germline-derived CDR1 and CDR2 are SGHDT and YYEEEE. Trimming left V 1 base short and J 6 bases short, with 10 bases between. The CDR3 loop spans 13 amino acids. The CDR3 DNA sequence: TGTGCCAGCAGCTTGTTGGGACAAGATGGCTACACCTTC. The encoded protein is CASSLLGQDGYTF.

This clonotype showed up just a few times. The V and J genes are TRBV5-1 and TRBJ1-1, with 11 bases matching TRBD1. This CDR3 is 16 amino acids long. Trimming cost V 5 bases and J 0 bases; bases outside gene matches: 6. Germline V lookup: CDR1 SGHRS, CDR2 YFSETQ. CDR3 residues: CASRPDRGLVNTEAFF. In nucleotides, the CDR3 is TGCGCCAGCAGACCGGACAGGGGGCTCGTGAACACTGAAGCTTTCTTT.

The rearrangement links TRBV11-3 to TRBJ2-1, with TRBD1 matching over 9 bases. Germline trimming cut 5 bases from V and 9 bases from J; bases unmatched to any gene: 5. CDR3 length: 13 amino acids. Germline V CDR1 and CDR2: SGHNT, YENEEA. This CDR3 is CASSRRTGVEQFF. CDR3 nucleotides: TGTGCCAGCAGCCGAAGGACAGGGGTTGAGCAGTTCTTC.

The CDR3 coding sequence is TGCAGCTCACCGGGAGGGCTCGGCACTGAAGCTTTCTTT. Translation gives CSSPGGLGTEAFF. The J gene is TRBJ1-1, the V gene TRBV29-1; D is uncertain. CDR3 length equals 13 residues. CDR1 SQVTM and CDR2 ANQGSEA come from the germline V gene. The V and J ends lost 8 bases and 4 bases respectively, with 17 bases between them.

Only a few counts were recorded for this clonotype. The V call is TRBV3-1, the J call TRBJ2-5, with 7 bases identical to TRBD2. Germline V lookup: CDR1 LGHDT, CDR2 YNNKEL (reference sequence). V was clipped by 4 bases and J by 8 bases; unmatched bases: 10. CDR3 size: 14 residues. The CDR3 bases are TGTGCCAGCAGCCCGGGGGGAGACCAAGGAACCCAGTACTTC. It translates to CASSPGGDQGTQYF.

The chain is built from TRBV11-2 and TRBJ1-6; D call uncertain. Trimming took off 1 base at V and 7 bases at J, with 11 bases between the two ends. CDR1 and CDR2 from the germline V gene are SGHAT and FQNNGV. The CDR3 is 15 residues long. This CDR3 reads CASSLVNRINSPLHF. For the CDR3, the DNA is TGTGCCAGCAGCTTAGTCAATAGAATCAATTCACCCCTCCACTTT.

This clonotype showed up many times. The J gene is TRBJ1-6, the V gene TRBV12-5, with a tentative D call TRBD1 (6 bases). Germline values: CDR1 LGHNT, CDR2 FRNRAP. The CDR3 extends over 14 amino acids. The germline V and J ends were trimmed by 5 bases and 9 bases, with 14 bases remaining between them. The CDR3 bases are TGTGCTAGTGGTACACAGGGAAGCGGTTCACCCCTCCACTTT. Protein product: CASGTQGSGSPLHF.

This clonotype has just a few counts. The chain joins TRBV5-1 to TRBJ1-2, with D perhaps TRBD1 (5 bases). V was cut by 0 bases and J by 2 bases, with 20 bases left in between. There are 18 residues in the CDR3. Germline V gene lookup returns CDR1 SGHRS and CDR2 YFSETQ. The CDR3 DNA is TGCGCCAGCAGCTTGGATTGGCGCCCGGGACGGCAGAACTATGGCTACACCTTC. This sequence encodes CASSLDWRPGRQNYGYTF.

The chain couples TRBV5-1 to TRBJ2-2, with unresolved D. The CDR3 has 16 residues. Germline CDR1 SGHRS, CDR2 YFSETQ. Trimming pared 0 bases from V and 1 base from J, leaving 10 bases between. Written as DNA, the CDR3 is TGCGCCAGCAGCTTGGCGACGGTCCAGAACACCGGGGAGCTGTTTTTT. Translation: CASSLATVQNTGELFF.

This chain connects TRBV5-4 to TRBJ2-3; D uncertain. Trimming cost V 0 bases and J 5 bases, with 13 bases left between them. This CDR3 is 15 amino acids long. Germline assignment: CDR1 SGHNT and CDR2 YYREEE (reference sequence). CDR3 nucleotides: TGTGCCAGCAGCTTGGAAGGATCTTCACAAGATACGCAGTATTTT. It encodes CASSLEGSSQDTQYF.

This rearrangement joins TRBV29-1 to TRBJ2-7; D may be TRBD1 (6 bases). Germline-derived CDR1 and CDR2 are SQVTM and ANQGSEA. Trimming took off 7 bases at V and 0 bases at J, with 13 bases between the two ends. The CDR3 has 13 amino acids. CDR3 nucleotides: TGCAGCGCCCTCATGGACAGCTCCTACGAGCAGTACTTC. As protein: CSALMDSSYEQYF.

This clonotype was counted ten times or more. The chain recombines TRBV2 with TRBJ1-2; 7 nucleotides agree with TRBD1. V shed 4 bases, J shed 2 bases, and the junction held 13 bases outside the gene matches. The CDR3 has 17 residues. Per the germline V gene, CDR1 is SNHLY and CDR2 is FYNNEI. The CDR3 DNA follows: TGTGCCAGCAGTGTCAGTACCGGGACAGAGGAAAACTATGGCTACACCTTC. It codes for CASSVSTGTEENYGYTF.